This T cell receptor beta chain was sequenced in a study of T cell responses to AZD1222 COVID-19 vaccine. Second-dose intervals of approximately 4 or approximately 12 weeks were pooled. Some clones are missing from TCRdb's copy, which holds only in-frame ones; the method was immunoSEQ multiplex PCR. The sample consists of some 120,000 clones, around 85% of them appearing once. Of note for this clone: Its target is unknown.

The CDR3 consists of 18 residues. V lost 4 bases and J lost 0; bases outside the gene matches: 10. The V gene's germline CDR1 is SEHNR and CDR2 FQNEAQ (reference sequence). Regarding the study as a whole: Following two doses of AZD1222, Spike-specific TCR breadth and depth rose. Clonal diversity was possibly underestimated, and white British individuals and females predominated among donors.

This specimen consisted of peripheral blood, obtained 28 days after the second AZD1222 dose. The chain joins TRBV7-9 to TRBJ2-7; TRBD1 matches at 12 bases. This TCR was sampled from an adult who received the AZD1222 COVID-19 vaccine. The CDR3 protein is CASSSTGTGGSLSYEQYF. CDR3 DNA sequence: TGTGCCAGCAGCTCAACCGGGACAGGGGGCTCCCTCTCCTACGAGCAGTACTTC. The complete variable domain, with remaining parts taken from reference TRBV7-9 and TRBJ2-7, reads DTGVSQNPRHKITKRGQNVTFRCDPISEHNRLYWYRQTLGQGPEFLTYFQNEAQLEKSRLLSDRFSAERPKGSFSTLEIQRTEQGDSAMYLCASSSTGTGGSLSYEQYFGPGTRLTVT.